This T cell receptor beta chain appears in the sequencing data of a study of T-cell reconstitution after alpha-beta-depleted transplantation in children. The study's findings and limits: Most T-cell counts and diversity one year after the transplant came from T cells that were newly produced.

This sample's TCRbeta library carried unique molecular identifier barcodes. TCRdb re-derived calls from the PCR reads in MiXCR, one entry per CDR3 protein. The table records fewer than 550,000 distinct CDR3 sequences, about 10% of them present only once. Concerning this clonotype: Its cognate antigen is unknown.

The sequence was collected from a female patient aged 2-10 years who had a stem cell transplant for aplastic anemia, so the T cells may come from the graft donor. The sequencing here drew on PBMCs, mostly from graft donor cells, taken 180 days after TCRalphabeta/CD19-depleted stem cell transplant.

The CDR3 reads CSARDHPTSSYEQYF. The CDR3 nucleotides are TGCAGTGCTAGAGATCACCCGACTAGCAGCTACGAGCAGTACTTC. The chain uses TRBV20-1 and TRBJ2-7, with 7 bases fitting TRBD2. Germline CDR1 DFQATT, CDR2 SNEGSKA (reference sequence). The CDR3 is made up of 15 amino acids. After removal of 0 bases from V and 3 bases from J, the junction contained 8 bases not matched to a gene.